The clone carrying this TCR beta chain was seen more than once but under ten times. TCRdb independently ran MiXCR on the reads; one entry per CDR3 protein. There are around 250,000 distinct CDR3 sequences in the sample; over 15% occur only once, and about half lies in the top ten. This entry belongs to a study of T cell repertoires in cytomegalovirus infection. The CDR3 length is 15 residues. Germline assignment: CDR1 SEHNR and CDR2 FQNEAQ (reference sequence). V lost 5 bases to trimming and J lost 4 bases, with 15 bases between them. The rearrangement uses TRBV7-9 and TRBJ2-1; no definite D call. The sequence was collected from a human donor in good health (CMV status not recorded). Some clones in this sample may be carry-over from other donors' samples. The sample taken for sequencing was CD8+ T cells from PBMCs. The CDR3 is CASSPLWQAYNEQFF. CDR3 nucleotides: TGTGCCAGCAGCCCCTTGTGGCAGGCATACAATGAGCAGTTCTTC.